Shown below are 26 T cell receptor beta chains from a single sample sequenced in a study of CD8+CD57+ T cells in acquired aplastic anemia. The template used for profiling TCR beta VDJ and CDR3 was genomic DNA. One entry per CDR3 protein results from TCRdb running MiXCR on the reads. The data contain about 130,000 distinct CDR3 sequences, more than 35% of them singletons. Sequencing was done on a sample of sorted CD4+, CD8+, or CD8+CD57+ T cells (not recorded which) from PBMCs. The receptor set was obtained from a human donor in good health, serving as a control.

This clonotype was counted at least ten times. This chain connects TRBV12-5 to TRBJ1-3; D remains unclear. CDR1 and CDR2 (germline): LGHNT, FRNRAP. V was clipped by 1 base and J by 0 bases, with 10 bases between them. The CDR3 contains 16 residues. CDR3 nucleotides: TGTGCTAGTGGTTTGGGGCAGGCGAGCTCTGGAAACACCATATATTTT. It codes for CASGLGQASSGNTIYF. Based on the CDR3 plus reference TRBV12-5 and TRBJ1-3, the full variable domain is DARVTQTPRHKVTEMGQEVTMRCQPILGHNTVFWYRQTMMQGLELLAYFRNRAPLDDSGMPKDRFSAEMPDATLATLKIQPSEPRDSAVYFCASGLGQASSGNTIYFGEGSWLTVV.

The chain uses TRBV24-1 and TRBJ1-1; D unresolved. The V gene's germline CDR1 is KGHDR and CDR2 SFDVKD. This CDR3 is 14 amino acids long. The V end lost 2 bases, the J end lost 1 base, and 7 bases lay between the germline ends. Written as DNA, the CDR3 is TGTGCCACCAGTGATTCTGGGAAGAACACTGAAGCTTTCTTT. This translates into CATSDSGKNTEAFF.

Remarks on this clonotype: The junction departs from germline at one end; a sequencing error may be responsible. The chain combines TRBV10-3 with TRBJ2-4; TRBD2 agrees at 10 bases. The V gene's germline CDR1 is ENHRY and CDR2 SYGVKD. This CDR3 contains 15 residues. CDR3 in amino acids: CAIRRSGGDGNTQYF. DNA of the CDR3: TGTGCCATCAGGAGAAGCGGGGGGGATGGAAACACTCAGTACTTC.

Regarding this clonotype: An end of the junction does not agree with germline; a read error may underlie this. The chain joins TRBV7-9 to TRBJ1-2; no firm D call. The CDR3 is 12 amino acids. Per the germline V gene, CDR1 is SEHNR and CDR2 is FQNEAQ (reference sequence). The DNA of the CDR3 is TGCGCCAGCAGTTATCCCGCGGTCGGCTACACCTTC. Its translation is CASSYPAVGYTF.

Many counts were recorded for this clonotype. V is TRBV5-1 and J is TRBJ2-5; the D is unclear. CDR1 is SGHRS, CDR2 YFSETQ, per germline. Trimming left V 0 bases short and J 0 bases short, with 9 bases between. The CDR3 has 15 residues. DNA for the CDR3: TGCGCCAGCAGCTTGGAAGGGTTGGACCAAGAGACCCAGTACTTC. As protein: CASSLEGLDQETQYF.

Ten or more counts support this clonotype. This CDR3 is CASSPIARSYNEQFF. CDR3 sequence (DNA): TGTGCCAGCAGCCCTATTGCCCGATCCTACAATGAGCAGTTCTTC. This chain uses TRBV7-2 with TRBJ2-1; no clear D. CDR1 SGHTA and CDR2 FQGNSA come from the germline V gene. The CDR3 consists of 15 residues. V lost 5 bases, J lost 1 base, and 12 bases lay in between.

The chain has TRBV29-1 and TRBJ2-5; 7 nucleotides align to TRBD1. Germline CDR1 is SQVTM and CDR2 is ANQGSEA. This CDR3 has 14 amino acids. The junction had 8 bases not matched to a gene; V was cut back by 5 bases and J by 2 bases. The CDR3 is CSVTGTVPQETQYF. The CDR3 region has the DNA TGCAGCGTTACCGGGACAGTCCCTCAAGAGACCCAGTACTTC.

This clonotype was picked up a small number of times. The chain has TRBV10-3 and TRBJ1-4; possibly TRBD1 for D (5 bases). Germline-derived CDR1 and CDR2 are ENHRY and SYGVKD. The CDR3 length is 13 residues. The germline V and J ends were trimmed by 6 bases and 10 bases, with 15 bases remaining between them. Written as DNA, the CDR3 is TGTGCCATCAGCGAAACAGGCGATGGAAAACTGTTTTTT. Translation gives CAISETGDGKLFF.

The chain recombines TRBV10-3 with TRBJ2-7, with D perhaps assigned TRBD1 or TRBD2 (5 bases each). The CDR3 extends over 15 amino acids. The V and J ends lost 4 bases and 0 bases respectively, with 13 bases between them. The germline gives CDR1 ENHRY, CDR2 SYGVKD. CDR3 DNA: TGTGCCATCAGTGTGCAGACAGCGGACTCCTACGAGCAGTACTTC. It encodes CAISVQTADSYEQYF.

The rearrangement joins TRBV5-6 to TRBJ1-2, with D perhaps TRBD1 (6 bases). Trimming pared 4 bases from V and 0 bases from J, leaving 10 bases between. The CDR3 is 14 residues long. Looked up from germline, CDR1 is SGHDT and CDR2 is YYEEEE. CDR3 residues: CASSRGTTNYGYTF. CDR3 in DNA: TGTGCCAGCAGCCGCGGGACAACTAACTATGGCTACACCTTC. Drawing the rest from reference TRBV5-6 and TRBJ1-2, the complete variable domain is DAGVTQSPTHLIKTRGQQVTLRCSPKSGHDTVSWYQQALGQGPQFIFQYYEEEERQRGNFPDRFSGHQFPNYSSELNVNALLLGDSALYLCASSRGTTNYGYTFGSGTRLTVV.

On this clonotype: Possible read error: a much larger clone is one base away. The chain joins TRBV5-1 to TRBJ1-4, with D possibly matching TRBD1 (5 bases). The CDR3 has 14 amino acids. Germline lookup yields CDR1 SGHRS and CDR2 YFSETQ. This CDR3 is CASSPGTSNGKLFF. CDR3 in DNA: TGCGCCAGCAGCCCAGGGACGAGTAATGGAAAACTGTTTTTT. The whole variable domain, remainder taken from reference TRBV5-1 and TRBJ1-4, is KAGVTQTPRYLIKTRGQQVTLSCSPISGHRSVSWYQQTPGQGLQFLFEYFSETQRNKGNFPGRFSGRQFSNSRSEMNVSTLELGDSALYLCASSPGTSNGKLFFGSGTQLSVL.

This clonotype was detected ten times or more. The rearrangement uses TRBV20-1 and TRBJ2-5; 7 nucleotides align to TRBD1. Germline trimming cut 1 base from V and 2 bases from J; bases unmatched to any gene: 4. The CDR3 is 14 residues long. Germline V gene sequence: CDR1 DFQATT, CDR2 SNEGSKA (reference sequence). DNA of the CDR3: TGCAGTGCTAGAGTTGGGACAGCACAAGAGACCCAGTACTTC. As protein: CSARVGTAQETQYF.

A single count supports this clonotype. The chain couples TRBV25-1 to TRBJ2-3; D assignment may be TRBD1 or TRBD2 (5 bases each). The CDR3 consists of 13 residues. V was shortened by 8 bases and J by 0 bases, with 9 bases between the two germline ends. Per the germline V gene, CDR1 is MGHDK and CDR2 is SYGVNS. In DNA form, the CDR3 reads TGTGCCAGCGGGACGTTCAGCACAGATACGCAGTATTTT. Protein product: CASGTFSTDTQYF.

The V and J genes are TRBV19 and TRBJ1-2; TRBD1 might be the D (5 bases). V lost 5 bases and J 9 bases, leaving 13 bases between the germline ends. Germline CDR1 is LNHDA and CDR2 is SQIVND (reference sequence). This CDR3 is built from 12 residues. The CDR3 DNA sequence: TGTGCCAGTAGTGAGAACAGGATTAGCTACACCTTC. It specifies CASSENRISYTF.

On this clonotype itself: Relative to the germline gene, one junction end is altered; a read error may explain this. V gene TRBV12-3 or TRBV12-4 combines with J gene TRBJ2-6, with D possibly matching TRBD1 (6 bases). The CDR3 sequence is 19 residues long. The CDR3, as DNA: TGTGCCAGCAGCTCCAGTGACAGGTGGATTACGAGTGGGGCCAACGTCCCGACTTTC. Amino acids: CASSSSDRWITSGANVPTF.

DNA for the CDR3: TGTGCCAGCAGGTCAGGACCTGAAGCTTTCTTT. Its protein is CASRSGPEAFF. The chain couples TRBV2 to TRBJ1-1; D remains unclear. With 6 bases removed from V and 6 bases from J, the gap between germline ends came to 8 bases. The length of the CDR3 is 11 residues. In germline, CDR1 is SNHLY, CDR2 FYNNEI.

The chain joins TRBV2 to TRBJ1-2; 7 bases agree with TRBD1. This CDR3 region has 13 residues. J lost 4 bases, V lost 6 bases, and 5 bases had no gene match. Germline V gene sequence: CDR1 SNHLY, CDR2 FYNNEI. CDR3 residues: CASSYRDSYGYTF. CDR3 in DNA: TGTGCCAGCAGCTACCGGGACAGCTATGGCTACACCTTC.

This clonotype has ten or more counts. The CDR3 here is CASSKRVSGNTIYF. Here the CDR3 DNA reads TGTGCCAGCAGCAAAAGGGTTTCTGGAAACACCATATATTTT. The gene calls are TRBV9 and TRBJ1-3, with D uncertain. Per the germline V gene, CDR1 is SGDLS and CDR2 is YYNGEE. Trimming shortened V by 4 bases and J by 1 base, and 9 bases separated the two germline ends. CDR3 length: 14 amino acids.

The V call is TRBV2, the J call TRBJ2-5; D not certain. Germline CDR1 SNHLY, CDR2 FYNNEI. There are 14 residues in the CDR3. Trimming removed 6 bases at V and 1 base at J, with 12 bases between. The CDR3 here is CASRSGPFQETQYF. CDR3 nucleotide sequence: TGTGCCAGCAGGTCCGGGCCCTTCCAAGAGACCCAGTACTTC.

The chain couples TRBV19 to TRBJ1-1; D is undetermined. Trimming took off 7 bases at V and 3 bases at J, with 15 bases between the two ends. Germline CDR1 LNHDA, CDR2 SQIVND (reference sequence). The CDR3 consists of 14 residues. CDR3 nucleotides: TGTGCCAGTATTGAGCGGACGGGATACACTGAAGCTTTCTTT. Translated: CASIERTGYTEAFF.

This clonotype has at least ten counts. The rearrangement links TRBV19 to TRBJ2-7; no definite D call. CDR1 and CDR2 (germline): LNHDA, SQIVND (reference sequence). The CDR3 has 13 amino acids. Trimming removed 5 bases at V and 7 bases at J, with 15 bases between. In DNA form, the CDR3 reads TGTGCCAGTAGTGAAACCGAAGCAATGGAGCAGTACTTC. It encodes CASSETEAMEQYF.

The rearrangement uses TRBV10-3 and TRBJ2-1, with 7 bases matching TRBD2. The germline V gene encodes CDR1 ENHRY and CDR2 SYGVKD. With 2 bases clipped from V and 10 bases from J, the junction kept 8 bases outside the gene matches. This CDR3 is 14 amino acids long. CDR3 residues: CAISEGLGIGEQFF. The CDR3 DNA follows: TGTGCCATCAGTGAGGGACTAGGAATAGGGGAGCAGTTCTTC.

Only a few counts were recorded for this clonotype. One end of the junction varies from germline; a read error may be responsible. This sequence joins TRBV5-7 and TRBJ1-5, with D maybe TRBD1 (5 bases). TRBV5-7 has ORF status, its function being uncertain. This CDR3 has 14 residues. The CDR3 reads CASSLNKGLGPQHF. CDR3 coding DNA: TGTGCCAGCAGCTTAAATAAGGGGCTGGGGCCCCAGCACTTT.

This chain connects TRBV24-1 to TRBJ1-2; 10 bases fit TRBD1. Germline CDR1 and CDR2: KGHDR and SFDVKD. V lost 4 bases to trimming and J lost 7 bases; unmatched junction nucleotides: 5. This CDR3 region has 14 residues. The CDR3 region has the DNA TGTGCCACCAGTGAGCCGGGACAGGGGACTGGCTACACCTTC. As protein: CATSEPGQGTGYTF.

The sample holds a few counts of this clonotype. CDR3 loop: CASRSGTGPLLTATNEKLFF. CDR3 nucleotide sequence: TGTGCCAGCAGATCCGGGACAGGGCCTCTGCTGACTGCAACTAATGAAAAACTGTTTTTT. The chain uses TRBV12-3 or TRBV12-4 and TRBJ1-4, with TRBD1 identical over 9 bases. The ends lost 6 bases at V and 0 bases at J; junction bases unmatched: 17. This CDR3 is 20 amino acids long.

J is TRBJ1-3 and V is TRBV19, with D possibly matching TRBD1 (5 bases). The V end was cut by 5 bases, the J end by 0 bases, with 11 bases between. Germline V gene lookup returns CDR1 LNHDA and CDR2 SQIVND (reference sequence). CDR3 length equals 15 residues. CDR3 sequence (DNA): TGTGCCAGTAGTCTTGGGACTCACTCTGGAAACACCATATATTTT. Encoded protein: CASSLGTHSGNTIYF.